Described below is a single TCR beta chain sequence and its context. Its antigen is unknown. Base qualities are missing; no much larger clone stands one base away. In the same sample, other DNA sequences code for this CDR3. The V end loses 0 bases and the J end loses 1 base, and a stretch of 8 bases separates them. The germline V gene encodes CDR1 SGDLS and CDR2 YYNGEE. Its CDR3 holds 15 amino acids, cysteine through phenylalanine. This entry keeps only the CDR3 DNA: 45 bases, framed from base 1. The library was obtained by the immunoSEQ multiplex PCR assay. DNA from the cultured, isolated CD4+ T cells was subjected to TCR beta CDR3 sequencing. On the study's bioinformatics: Non-productive TCR sequences were removed and reads were trimmed to the CDR3 region, keeping CDR3s of at least 7 amino acids. The MANAFEST web app was used to pick out antigen-specific clonotypes by comparing their expansion in peptide wells with that in reference cultures. For clones to be considered positive, expansion at FDR<0.05 versus reference and all other wells, an odds ratio above 5, and a frequency above 0.1% in two replicate wells were required. Cross-reactive clonotypes were defined as significantly expanded in SARS-CoV-2 spike wells and in at least one common cold coronavirus spike condition. CDR3 similarity was assessed by Levenshtein distance with the stringdist R package, and unrooted trees were built with ape in R 3.6.1. In its TCRdb copy, this immuneACCESS table keeps in-frame sequences only and misses some clones. Where compared with another copy, unresolved V genes explain less than half of these, and the others have no known cause. Clone size and V and J calls were adopted from that table, with D and trimming inferred from the DNA. The sample table shows 30,000 to 40,000 clones, and more than 75% are seen once. 2.9% of the sample is held by the ten biggest clonotypes.

After less than eleven days of culture, CD4+ T cells were isolated with the EasySep CD4+ T cell isolation kit. Negative nucleocapsid antibody results before and after vaccination confirmed that the healthy vaccine recipients had no prior SARS-CoV-2 infection. Half of the culture medium was replaced with fresh IL-2-containing medium on days 3 and 7. Unless noted otherwise, every peptide stimulation condition was grown in triplicate wells. PBMC were separated from whole blood using Ficoll-Paque Plus gradient centrifugation and were then either cryopreserved at -140C or used fresh. The QIAamp micro DNA kit was used to extract genomic DNA from the cultured CD4+ T cells. This record comes from a study of vaccination effects on CD4 cells after COVID-19 (dated by TCRdb to between 2021 and 2024). Looking at the study overall: To identify antigen-specific CD4+ T cell clonotypes by their expansion, the ViraFEST assay first stimulated PBMC with viral peptide pools and then applied TCR sequencing. Each participant got two doses of an mRNA SARS-CoV-2 vaccine, either BNT162b2 or mRNA-1273. Two million PBMC per well were cultured in IMDM with approximately 5% human AB serum, 10 IU/ml IL-2 and gentamicin, plus 10 ug/ml peptides. In both COVID-19 convalescent patients and infection-naive vaccine recipients, the study compared SARS-CoV-2 spike-specific CD4+ TCR repertoires from before mRNA vaccination with those from after it. Altogether, roughly 10 COVID-19 convalescent patients and several SARS-CoV-2-naive healthy vaccine recipients made up the full study. Cultures from other donors in the study were sequenced with the Oncomine TCR Beta short-read assay on an Illumina iSeq 100.

What the work shows at the level of the full study, not this receptor alone: Clones induced by infection and clones induced by vaccination both contracted markedly at late timepoints after vaccination, which fits with T cell responses waning over time. The study was limited by a small number of convalescent patients, and early post-infection timepoints were lacking. In healthy vaccine recipients, vaccine-induced clones were almost all SARS-CoV-2 mono-reactive, with only 1 of 255 being cross-reactive with common cold coronaviruses.

The receptor chain draws on TRBV9 and TRBJ1-3; the D gene is perhaps TRBD1, on 6 matching bases. The clonotype was recovered from a human donor who received a COVID-19 vaccine. The material was CD4+ T cells from PBMCs cultured without peptide, obtained before COVID-19 vaccination. The CDR3 region has the sequence CASSVEGGSGNTIYF. The sequence in DNA is TGTGCCAGCAGCGTAGAGGGGGGATCTGGAAACACCATATATTTT.